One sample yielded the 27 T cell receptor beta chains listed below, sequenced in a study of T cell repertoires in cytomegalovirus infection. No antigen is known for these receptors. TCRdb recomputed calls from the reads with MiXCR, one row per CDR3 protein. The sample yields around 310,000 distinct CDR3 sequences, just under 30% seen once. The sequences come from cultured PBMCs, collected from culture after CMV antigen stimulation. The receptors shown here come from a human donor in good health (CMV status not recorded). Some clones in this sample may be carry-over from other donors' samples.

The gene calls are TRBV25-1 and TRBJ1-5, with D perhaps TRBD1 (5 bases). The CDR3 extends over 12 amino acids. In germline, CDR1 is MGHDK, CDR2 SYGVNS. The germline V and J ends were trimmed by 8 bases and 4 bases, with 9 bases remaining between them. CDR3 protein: CASAGGNQPQHF. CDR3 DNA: TGTGCCAGCGCGGGGGGGAATCAGCCCCAGCATTTT.

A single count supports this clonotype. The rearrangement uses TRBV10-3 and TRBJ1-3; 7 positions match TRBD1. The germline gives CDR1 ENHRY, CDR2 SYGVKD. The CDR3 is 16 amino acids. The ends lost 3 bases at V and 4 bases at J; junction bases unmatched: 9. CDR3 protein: CAISDDREVGGNTIYF. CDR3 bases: TGTGCCATCAGTGACGACAGGGAGGTGGGAGGAAACACCATATATTTT.

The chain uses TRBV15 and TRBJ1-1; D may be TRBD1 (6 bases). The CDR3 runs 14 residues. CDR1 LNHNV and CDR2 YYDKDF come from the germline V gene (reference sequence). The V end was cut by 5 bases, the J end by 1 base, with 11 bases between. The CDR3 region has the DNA TGTGCCACCAGCCCGGGACAAAAGAACACTGAAGCTTTCTTT. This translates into CATSPGQKNTEAFF.

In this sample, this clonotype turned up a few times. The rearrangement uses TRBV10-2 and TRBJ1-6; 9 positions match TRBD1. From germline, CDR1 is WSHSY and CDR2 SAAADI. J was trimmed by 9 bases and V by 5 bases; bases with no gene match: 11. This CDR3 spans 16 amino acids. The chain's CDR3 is CASSPTAGTGLSPLHF. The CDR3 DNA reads TGCGCCAGCAGTCCTACCGCCGGGACAGGGCTTTCACCCCTCCACTTT.

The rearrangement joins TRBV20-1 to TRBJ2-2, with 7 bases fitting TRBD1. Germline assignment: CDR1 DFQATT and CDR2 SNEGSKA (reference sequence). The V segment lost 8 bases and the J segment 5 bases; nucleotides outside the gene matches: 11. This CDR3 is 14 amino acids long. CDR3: CSTYRGLKTGELFF. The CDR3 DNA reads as TGCAGTACTTACAGGGGCCTGAAAACCGGGGAGCTGTTTTTT.

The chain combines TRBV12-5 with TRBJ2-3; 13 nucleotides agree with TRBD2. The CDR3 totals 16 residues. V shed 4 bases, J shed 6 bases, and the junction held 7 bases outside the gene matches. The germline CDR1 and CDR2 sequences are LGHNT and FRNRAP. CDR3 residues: CASGWGTSGEVDTQYF. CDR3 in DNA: TGTGCTAGTGGTTGGGGGACTAGCGGGGAAGTGGATACGCAGTATTTT.

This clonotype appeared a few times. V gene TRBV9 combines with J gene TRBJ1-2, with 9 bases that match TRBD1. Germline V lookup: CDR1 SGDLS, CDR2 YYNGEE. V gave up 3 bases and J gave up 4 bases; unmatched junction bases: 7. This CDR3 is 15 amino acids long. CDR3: CASSGLQGAGYGYTF. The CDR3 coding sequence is TGTGCCAGCAGCGGACTACAGGGGGCTGGCTATGGCTACACCTTC. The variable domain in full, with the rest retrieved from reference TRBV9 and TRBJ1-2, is DSGVTQTPKHLITATGQRVTLRCSPRSGDLSVYWYQQSLDQGLQFLIQYYNGEERAKGNILERFSAQQFPDLHSELNLSSLELGDSALYFCASSGLQGAGYGYTFGSGTRLTVV.

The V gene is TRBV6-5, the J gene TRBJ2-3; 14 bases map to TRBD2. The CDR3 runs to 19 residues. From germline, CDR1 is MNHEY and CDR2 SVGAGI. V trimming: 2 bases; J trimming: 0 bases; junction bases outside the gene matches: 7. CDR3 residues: CASSYPPGLAGGSTDTQYF. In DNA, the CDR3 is TGTGCCAGCAGTTACCCCCCTGGACTAGCGGGGGGTAGCACAGATACGCAGTATTTT.

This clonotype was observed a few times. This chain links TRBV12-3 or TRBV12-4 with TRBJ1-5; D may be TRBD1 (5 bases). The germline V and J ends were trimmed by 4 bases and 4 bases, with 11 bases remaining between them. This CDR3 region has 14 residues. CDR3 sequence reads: CASSSGGENQPQHF. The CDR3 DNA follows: TGTGCCAGCAGTTCCGGGGGGGAAAATCAGCCCCAGCATTTT.

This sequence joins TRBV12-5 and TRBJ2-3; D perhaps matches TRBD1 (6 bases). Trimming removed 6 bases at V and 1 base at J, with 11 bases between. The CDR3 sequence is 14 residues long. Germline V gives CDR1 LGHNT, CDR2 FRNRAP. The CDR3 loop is CASGGAGGTDTQYF. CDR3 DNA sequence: TGTGCTAGTGGGGGGGCAGGGGGCACAGATACGCAGTATTTT.

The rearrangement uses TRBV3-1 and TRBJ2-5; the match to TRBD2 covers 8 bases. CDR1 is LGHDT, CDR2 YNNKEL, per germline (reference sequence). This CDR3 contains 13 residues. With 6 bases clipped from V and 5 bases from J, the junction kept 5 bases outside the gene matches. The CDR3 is CASRPTSAETQYF. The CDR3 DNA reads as TGTGCCAGCAGGCCGACTAGCGCCGAGACCCAGTACTTC.

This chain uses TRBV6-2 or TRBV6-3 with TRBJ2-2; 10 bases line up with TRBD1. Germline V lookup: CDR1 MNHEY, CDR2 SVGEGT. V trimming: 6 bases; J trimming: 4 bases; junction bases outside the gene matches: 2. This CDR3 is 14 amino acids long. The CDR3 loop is CASRGQGSTGELFF. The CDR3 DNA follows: TGTGCCAGCAGGGGACAGGGGAGCACCGGGGAGCTGTTTTTT.

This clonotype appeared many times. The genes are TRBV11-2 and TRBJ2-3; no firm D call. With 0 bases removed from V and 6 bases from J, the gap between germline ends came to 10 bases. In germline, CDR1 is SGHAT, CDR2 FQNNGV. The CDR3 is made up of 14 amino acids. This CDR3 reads CASSLDSYYDTQYF. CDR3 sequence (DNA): TGTGCCAGCAGCTTAGATTCCTACTACGATACGCAGTATTTT.

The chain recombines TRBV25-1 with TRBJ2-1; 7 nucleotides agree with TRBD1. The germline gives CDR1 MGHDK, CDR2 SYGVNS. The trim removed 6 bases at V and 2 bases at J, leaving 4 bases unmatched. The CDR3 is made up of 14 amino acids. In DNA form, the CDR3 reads TGTGCCAGCAGACGAGGGGGCCCCTACAATGAGCAGTTCTTC. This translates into CASRRGGPYNEQFF. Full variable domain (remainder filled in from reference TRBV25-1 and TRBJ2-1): EADIYQTPRYLVIGTGKKITLECSQTMGHDKMYWYQQDPGMELHLIHYSYGVNSTEKGDLSSESTVSRIRTEHFPLTLESARPSHTSQYLCASRRGGPYNEQFFGPGTRLTVL.

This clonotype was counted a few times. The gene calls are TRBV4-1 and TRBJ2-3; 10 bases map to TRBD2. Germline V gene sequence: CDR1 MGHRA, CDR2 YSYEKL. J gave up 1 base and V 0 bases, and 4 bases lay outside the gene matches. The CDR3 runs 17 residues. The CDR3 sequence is CASSQELAGPRTDTQYF. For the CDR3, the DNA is TGCGCCAGCAGCCAAGAACTAGCGGGGCCTCGCACAGATACGCAGTATTTT.

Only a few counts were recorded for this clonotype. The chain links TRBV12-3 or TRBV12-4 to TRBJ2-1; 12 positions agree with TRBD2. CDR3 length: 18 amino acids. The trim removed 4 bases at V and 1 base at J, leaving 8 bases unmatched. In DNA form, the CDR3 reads TGTGCCAGCAGTTGGCGTCTAGCGGGAGGGCCGTCCTACAATGAGCAGTTCTTC. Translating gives CASSWRLAGGPSYNEQFF.

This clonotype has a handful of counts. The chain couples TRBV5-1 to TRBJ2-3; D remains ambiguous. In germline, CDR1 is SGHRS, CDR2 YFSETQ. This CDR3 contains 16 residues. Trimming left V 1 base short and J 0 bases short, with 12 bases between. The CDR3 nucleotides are TGCGCCAGCAGCTTGAGCCCTGGCGCCAGCACAGATACGCAGTATTTT. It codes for CASSLSPGASTDTQYF. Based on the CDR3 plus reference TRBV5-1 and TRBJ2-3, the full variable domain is KAGVTQTPRYLIKTRGQQVTLSCSPISGHRSVSWYQQTPGQGLQFLFEYFSETQRNKGNFPGRFSGRQFSNSRSEMNVSTLELGDSALYLCASSLSPGASTDTQYFGPGTRLTVL.

As DNA, the CDR3 is TGCAGTGTAATTAACAGGGATACCTATGGCTACACCTTC. The encoded protein is CSVINRDTYGYTF. J is TRBJ1-2 and V is TRBV20-1, with D possibly being TRBD1 (6 bases). Deletions cut 7 bases from V and 4 bases from J, with 16 bases between. The CDR3 extends over 13 amino acids. Germline lookup yields CDR1 DFQATT and CDR2 SNEGSKA (reference sequence).

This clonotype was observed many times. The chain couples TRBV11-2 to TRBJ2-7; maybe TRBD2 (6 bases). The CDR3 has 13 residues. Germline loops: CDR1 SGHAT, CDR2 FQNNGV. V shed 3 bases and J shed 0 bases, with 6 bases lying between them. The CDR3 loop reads CASSFGSSYEQYF. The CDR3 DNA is TGTGCCAGCAGCTTCGGGAGCTCCTACGAGCAGTACTTC.

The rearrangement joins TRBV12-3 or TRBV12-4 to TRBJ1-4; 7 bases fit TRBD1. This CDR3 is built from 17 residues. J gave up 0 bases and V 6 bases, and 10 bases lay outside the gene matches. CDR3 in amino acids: CASRAGTEKPTNEKLFF. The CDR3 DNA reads TGTGCCAGCAGGGCCGGGACAGAGAAACCAACTAATGAAAAACTGTTTTTT.

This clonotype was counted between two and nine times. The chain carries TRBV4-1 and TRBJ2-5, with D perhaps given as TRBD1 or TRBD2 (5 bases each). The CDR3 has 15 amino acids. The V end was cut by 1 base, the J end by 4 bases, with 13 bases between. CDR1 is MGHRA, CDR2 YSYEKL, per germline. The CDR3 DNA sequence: TGCGCCAGCAGCCAAGGGCCCGGGACGGTAGAGACCCAGTACTTC. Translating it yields CASSQGPGTVETQYF.

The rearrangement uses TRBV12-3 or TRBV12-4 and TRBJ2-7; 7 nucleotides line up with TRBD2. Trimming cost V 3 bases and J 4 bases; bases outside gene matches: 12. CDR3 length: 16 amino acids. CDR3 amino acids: CASSFLSGSGKYEQYF. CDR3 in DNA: TGTGCCAGCAGTTTCCTAAGTGGGAGCGGGAAATACGAGCAGTACTTC.

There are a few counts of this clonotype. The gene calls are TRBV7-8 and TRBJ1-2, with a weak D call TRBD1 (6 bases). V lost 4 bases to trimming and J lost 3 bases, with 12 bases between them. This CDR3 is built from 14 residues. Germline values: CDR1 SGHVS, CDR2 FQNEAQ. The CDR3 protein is CASSSRTGYYGYTF. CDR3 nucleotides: TGTGCCAGCAGCTCCCGTACAGGGTACTATGGCTACACCTTC.

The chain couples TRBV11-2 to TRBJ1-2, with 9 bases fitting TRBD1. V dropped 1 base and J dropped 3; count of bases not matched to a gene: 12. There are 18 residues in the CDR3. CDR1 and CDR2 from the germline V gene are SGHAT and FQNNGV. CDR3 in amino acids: CASSLAAPGTGLDYGYTF. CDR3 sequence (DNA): TGTGCCAGCAGCTTAGCAGCCCCCGGGACAGGGTTGGACTATGGCTACACCTTC. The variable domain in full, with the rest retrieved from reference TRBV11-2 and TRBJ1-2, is EAGVAQSPRYKIIEKRQSVAFWCNPISGHATLYWYQQILGQGPKLLIQFQNNGVVDDSQLPKDRFSAERLKGVDSTLKIQPAKLEDSAVYLCASSLAAPGTGLDYGYTFGSGTRLTVV.

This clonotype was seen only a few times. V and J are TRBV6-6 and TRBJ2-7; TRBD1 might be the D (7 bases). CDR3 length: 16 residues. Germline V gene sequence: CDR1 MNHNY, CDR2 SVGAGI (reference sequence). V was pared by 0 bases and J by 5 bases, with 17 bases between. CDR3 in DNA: TGTGCCAGCAGTTACTCCCGGGGCAGGGGGAGGAACGAGCAGTACTTC. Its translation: CASSYSRGRGRNEQYF.

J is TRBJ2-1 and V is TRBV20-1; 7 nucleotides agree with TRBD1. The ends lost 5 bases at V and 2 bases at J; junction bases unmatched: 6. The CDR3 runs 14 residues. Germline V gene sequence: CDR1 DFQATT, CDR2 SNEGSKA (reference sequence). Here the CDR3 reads CSAQTGAAYNEQFF. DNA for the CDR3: TGCAGTGCTCAAACAGGGGCGGCCTACAATGAGCAGTTCTTC.

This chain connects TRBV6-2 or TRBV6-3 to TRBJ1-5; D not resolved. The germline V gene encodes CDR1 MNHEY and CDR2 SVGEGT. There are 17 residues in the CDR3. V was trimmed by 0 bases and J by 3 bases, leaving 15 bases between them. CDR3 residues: CASSYSMRRPDNQPQHF. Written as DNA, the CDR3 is TGTGCCAGCAGTTACTCGATGCGCCGACCCGACAATCAGCCCCAGCATTTT.